A single sample gave rise to the 7 T cell receptor beta chains below, sequenced in a study of blood T cell repertoires in COVID-19. The method was immunoSEQ multiplex PCR; TCRdb's version includes in-frame clones alone and lacks a portion of them. In the table there are approximately 250,000 clones, roughly four fifths of which are singletons. Sequenced material: peripheral blood. These receptors were taken from a woman between 50 and 59 years old with acute or convalescent COVID-19.

V and J are TRBV19 and TRBJ1-1; D is possibly TRBD1 (6 bases). The CDR3 is made up of 15 amino acids. V was trimmed by 5 bases and J by 4 bases, leaving 17 bases between them. Germline CDR1 reads LNHDA; CDR2 reads SQIVND (reference sequence). CDR3 sequence reads: CASSGTGLGSTEAFF. The CDR3 region has the DNA TGTGCCAGTAGTGGAACAGGGCTGGGGAGCACTGAAGCTTTCTTT. Filled out from reference TRBV19 and TRBJ1-1, the complete variable domain reads DGGITQSPKYLFRKEGQNVTLSCEQNLNHDAMYWYRQDPGQGLRLIYYSQIVNDFQKGDIAEGYSVSREKKESFPLTVTSAQKNPTAFYLCASSGTGLGSTEAFFGQGTRLTVV.

This chain links TRBV14 with TRBJ2-3, with 7 bases that match TRBD2. The CDR3 extends over 13 amino acids. Losses at the gene ends were 7 bases for V and 2 bases for J; bases not matched to a gene: 3. Germline assignment: CDR1 SGHDN and CDR2 FVKESK. The DNA of the CDR3 is TGTGCCAGCAACAGCGGGAACACAGATACGCAGTATTTT. This encodes CASNSGNTDTQYF.

This chain connects TRBV5-1 to TRBJ2-5; 11 bases fit TRBD2. The CDR3 has 15 residues. Trimming removed 4 bases from V and 0 bases from J; junction bases left unmatched: 2. Germline CDR1 is SGHRS and CDR2 is YFSETQ. The CDR3 reads CASSPGLADQETQYF. In DNA form, the CDR3 reads TGCGCCAGCAGCCCGGGACTAGCGGACCAAGAGACCCAGTACTTC.

The V and J genes are TRBV2 and TRBJ2-1; 12 nucleotides agree with TRBD2. CDR1 and CDR2 from the germline V gene are SNHLY and FYNNEI. The CDR3 totals 16 residues. Trimming cost V 5 bases and J 6 bases; bases outside gene matches: 8. CDR3 in amino acids: CASSNQLAGGFNEQFF. CDR3 DNA: TGTGCCAGCAGTAACCAACTAGCGGGGGGTTTCAATGAGCAGTTCTTC.

The CDR3 coding sequence is TGTGCCAGTAACAAGGACAGGGGAGATCAGCCCCAGCATTTT. Protein: CASNKDRGDQPQHF. The chain recombines TRBV19 with TRBJ1-5, with 9 bases lining up with TRBD1. This CDR3 has 14 amino acids. V lost 7 bases and J lost 5; bases outside the gene matches: 6. Germline CDR1 reads LNHDA; CDR2 reads SQIVND (reference sequence).

As for this clone: Other DNA variants within this sample encode the same CDR3. The V call is TRBV5-1, the J call TRBJ1-1; D not resolved. The CDR3 consists of 13 residues. Trimming removed 0 bases at V and 4 bases at J, with 7 bases between. Per germline, CDR1 SGHRS and CDR2 YFSETQ. This CDR3 is CASSLAPGTEAFF. The CDR3 nucleotides read TGCGCCAGCAGCTTGGCACCGGGCACTGAAGCTTTCTTT. The full variable domain, its missing parts supplied by reference TRBV5-1 and TRBJ1-1, is KAGVTQTPRYLIKTRGQQVTLSCSPISGHRSVSWYQQTPGQGLQFLFEYFSETQRNKGNFPGRFSGRQFSNSRSEMNVSTLELGDSALYLCASSLAPGTEAFFGQGTRLTVV.

This chain connects TRBV4-1 to TRBJ1-1; D unresolved. The CDR3 contains 14 residues. Germline CDR1 is MGHRA and CDR2 is YSYEKL. V dropped 3 bases and J dropped 0 bases, with 8 bases sitting between them. The CDR3 DNA reads as TGCGCCAGCAGCCAGGCCAAGATGAACACTGAAGCTTTCTTT. Its translation is CASSQAKMNTEAFF.